Given below is one TCR beta chain in context. Blood genomic DNA input for TRB amplification was roughly 220-500 ng. These data come from a study of T and B cells in COVID-19 patients. Trimming took 4 bases from V and 5 from J; bases not matched to a gene: 13. The germline V gene has CDR1 SGHDN and CDR2 FVKESK. This CDR3 has 16 residues. Multiplex PCR with BIOMED2 TRB-A/B primer pools amplified TRB rearrangements. TCRdb reanalysed the multiplex PCR reads using MiXCR and keeps one entry per CDR3 protein. The table includes about 3,300 distinct CDR3 sequences, approximately 28% detected once. The sequencing input was blood. The chain recombines TRBV14 with TRBJ2-7, with TRBD2 matching 8 bases. The TCR originated in a human donor with active COVID-19. The donor label of this sample is uncertain. CDR3 region: CASSPHRGAGDHEQYF. DNA of the CDR3: TGTGCCAGCAGCCCCCATCGGGGAGCGGGGGACCACGAGCAGTACTTC.